The present T cell receptor (beta chain) was sequenced within a study of Graves' ophthalmopathy and Graves' hyperthyroidism. About the study: Stable hyperthyroid donors showed no ophthalmopathy during 18 months follow-up.

The length of the CDR3 is 15 residues. J lost 3 bases, V lost 1 base, and 3 bases had no gene match. Germline CDR1 reads SGHTA; CDR2 reads FQGNSA. Study observations and caveats: As the model predicted ophthalmopathy progression, it achieved a sensitivity of 70.59% and a specificity of roughly 73%. Most expanded clonotypes in thyroid above 0.001 frequency also showed up in blood.

This clonotype was observed many times. Its specificity is unknown. Transcripts of RNA were the source for amplifying TCR beta CDR3 regions. First-round RT-PCR with HTBI primers preceded a second-round multiplex PCR. TCRdb called the multiplex PCR reads again in MiXCR, with one record for every CDR3 protein. The sample lists over a million distinct CDR3 sequences, approximately 35% occurring once. Clinical symptoms, serum thyroxine, TRAb, thyroid ultrasound and orbital computed tomography formed the basis of diagnosis. The sequencing input was peripheral blood or thyroid tissue (not recorded which). The chain has TRBV7-2 and TRBJ1-5, with 7 bases aligning to TRBD1. The source of this sequence is an adult man with Graves' hyperthyroidism. CDR3 region: CASSLGDRDNQPQHF. CDR3 sequence (DNA): TGTGCCAGCAGCTTAGGTGACAGGGACAATCAGCCCCAGCATTTT.